The clone carrying this T cell receptor beta chain came up a few times. Its target is unknown. This sample was taken from a study of T-cell memory formation after mild COVID-19. Trimming stripped 6 bases from V and 2 bases from J, with 11 bases between. The CDR3 totals 13 residues. CDR1 is MNHEY and CDR2 is SMNVEV in the germline V gene (reference sequence). Whole-study results and caveats: Contracting clones from day 15 to 85 showed balanced CD4/CD8; later expanders favored CD4+. Contracting CD4+ clones sat mainly in CM and EM; CD8+ in EMRA.

It was 5'RACE with constant-segment primers that produced the TCR alpha and TCR beta cDNA libraries, which carried sample barcodes and UMIs. TCRdb called the 5' RACE reads again in MiXCR, with one record for every CDR3 protein. The top ten hold 20% to 25% of the sample, which has about 430,000 distinct CDR3 sequences, under 20% seen once. The receptor comes from a young man who had mild COVID-19 (a few samples of this study predate the infection). Cell type and time point are not known. Material: PBMCs or a T cell subset sorted from them (not recorded which). This chain uses TRBV27 with TRBJ2-7; D perhaps matches TRBD2 (6 bases). The CDR3 sequence is CASRRGRPYEQYF. The CDR3 bases are TGTGCCAGCAGGCGGGGCAGGCCCTACGAGCAGTACTTC.